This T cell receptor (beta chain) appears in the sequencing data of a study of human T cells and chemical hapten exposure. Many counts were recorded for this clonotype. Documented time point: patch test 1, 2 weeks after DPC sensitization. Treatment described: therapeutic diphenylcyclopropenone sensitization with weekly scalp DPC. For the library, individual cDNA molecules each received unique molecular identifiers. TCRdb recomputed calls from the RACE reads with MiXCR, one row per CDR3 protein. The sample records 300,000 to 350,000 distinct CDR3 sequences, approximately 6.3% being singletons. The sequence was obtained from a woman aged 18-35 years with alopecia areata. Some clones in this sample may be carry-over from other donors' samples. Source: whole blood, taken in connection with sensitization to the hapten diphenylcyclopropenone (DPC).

The CDR3 coding sequence is TGTGCCAGCAGCGTAGTAGCCGGGGAGCTGTTTTTT. Residues: CASSVVAGELFF. The J gene is TRBJ2-2, the V gene TRBV9; D remains ambiguous. The germline V gene encodes CDR1 SGDLS and CDR2 YYNGEE. CDR3 length: 12 residues. Trimming took off 0 bases at V and 6 bases at J, with 3 bases between the two ends. The full variable domain, with the rest looked up from reference TRBV9 and TRBJ2-2, is DSGVTQTPKHLITATGQRVTLRCSPRSGDLSVYWYQQSLDQGLQFLIQYYNGEERAKGNILERFSAQQFPDLHSELNLSSLELGDSALYFCASSVVAGELFFGEGSRLTVL.